The entry below describes one T cell receptor (beta chain). The CDR3 sequence is 13 residues long. V shed 6 bases and J 5 bases; nucleotides not matched to a gene: 1. Germline V lookup: CDR1 MDHEN, CDR2 SYDVKM. The data were obtained in a study of blood T cell repertoires in COVID-19. The wider study: PBMCs, B-cell-depleted T cells, or T cells were the source of the cDNA or gDNA that made up the material.

TCRdb's copy holds only in-frame clones and misses some; the assay was immunoSEQ multiplex PCR. The sample carries 140,000 to 150,000 clones, around 84% recorded once. Sequencing was done on a sample of peripheral blood. The chain links TRBV28 to TRBJ1-5, with 10 bases aligning to TRBD1. The source of this sequence is a human donor in a cohort sampled during active COVID-19. The CDR3 sequence: CASSGTGDQPQHF. Written as DNA, the CDR3 is TGTGCCAGCAGCGGGACAGGGGATCAGCCCCAGCATTTT.